This T cell receptor (beta chain) was documented in a study of T-cell memory formation after mild COVID-19. General observations from the study: The study detected some responding clones in pre-infection memory, suggesting cross-reactive memory joined. Whereas later expanders leaned CD4+, clones contracting day 15 to 85 showed a balanced CD4/CD8 makeup. Contracting CD4+ clones were located mainly in CM and EM, and CD8+ clones in EMRA.

TCRdb re-called the 5' RACE reads with MiXCR, one entry per CDR3 protein. The sample shows 250,000 or so distinct CDR3 sequences, around 17% of them seen only once. There are a few counts of this clonotype. Its antigen is not known. The TCR comes from a man between 18 and 35 years old who had mild COVID-19 (a few samples of this study predate the infection). Cell type and time point are not known. Sequenced input: PBMCs or a T cell subset sorted from them (not recorded which).

Written as DNA, the CDR3 is TGTGCTAGTGGGCGGGACAGGGGAGAGACCCAGTACTTC. Translated, it gives CASGRDRGETQYF. The chain uses TRBV12-5 and TRBJ2-5; 10 bases map to TRBD1. CDR1 and CDR2 (germline): LGHNT, FRNRAP. The CDR3 sequence is 13 residues long. J lost 4 bases, V lost 6 bases, and 2 bases had no gene match.